This T cell receptor (beta chain) came from a study of monozygotic twins with inflammatory bowel disease. Study-level results: People with IBD had fewer clonotypes in common with others than healthy twins did, especially with disease activity. Ultimately, a single strong signal or clonotype associated with IBD was not supported.

Per the germline V gene, CDR1 is DFQATT and CDR2 is SNEGSKA (reference sequence). The CDR3 is 11 amino acids. Total RNA input per TCR library was 3,500 to 4,500 ng. With the 5' RACE reads reprocessed, TCRdb shows one record per CDR3 protein and no DNA. The sample data list around 210,000 distinct CDR3 sequences. Remarks on this clonotype: Its matching antigen is unknown.

Each donor supplied more than 2 ml of blood. The sequence was collected from a human donor with ulcerative colitis or Crohn's disease, or a healthy co-twin of an affected twin (not recorded which). The chain couples TRBV20-1 to TRBJ2-7; TCRdb selects TRBD1, and the lack of DNA leaves this call unchecked. Material: blood. Here the CDR3 reads CSASGAHEQYF.